The clone carrying this T cell receptor (beta chain) occurred many times. Its specificity is not known. The data originate from a study of T cells in Graves' hyperthyroidism and ophthalmopathy. Germline CDR1 is MGHRA and CDR2 is YSYEKL. The CDR3 length is 14 residues. V lost 0 bases, J lost 5 bases, and 11 bases lay in between. Reasons for excluding patients were uncontrolled infection, other autoimmune disease, pregnancy or lactation. Clinical symptoms, serum thyroxine and TRAb, thyroid ultrasound and orbital computed tomography together formed the diagnostic basis. General observations from the study: Ophthalmopathy was told apart from stable hyperthyroidism by a 13 V-J model.

Amplification of TCR beta CDR3 regions was performed using RNA transcripts as template. TCR CDR3 regions were first amplified by RT-PCR with HTBI primers. TCRdb redid the calling of the multiplex PCR reads with MiXCR, one entry per CDR3 protein. This sample yields hundreds of thousands of distinct CDR3 sequences, of which about 17% are seen a single time; roughly a sixth belongs to the top ten. The sequence derives from a woman between 50 and 59 years old with Graves' hyperthyroidism that later progressed to Graves' ophthalmopathy. The chain combines TRBV4-1 with TRBJ2-7; D gene unclear. Sequences were obtained from blood. Written as DNA, the CDR3 is TGCGCCAGCAGCCAAGAGGGAACTTCCGACGAGCAGTACTTC. Translation: CASSQEGTSDEQYF.